These 26 T cell receptor beta chains originate from one sample sequenced in a study of blood T cell repertoires in COVID-19. Assay used: immunoSEQ multiplex PCR; TCRdb lists only in-frame clones, some missing. Of some 220,000 clones listed, 80% to 85% are singletons. Sequencing used peripheral blood. These receptors originate from a woman aged 60-75 years with acute or convalescent COVID-19.

This chain connects TRBV10-1 to TRBJ1-3; tentatively, D is TRBD1 (6 bases). Germline CDR1 is WNHNN and CDR2 is SYGVQD (reference sequence). V lost 10 bases to trimming and J lost 3 bases, with 13 bases between them. The CDR3 totals 13 residues. The DNA for the CDR3 is TGCGCCATACAAACAGGGAGTGGAAACACCATATATTTT. Its translation is CAIQTGSGNTIYF.

This clone is a singleton in its sample. This chain uses TRBV10-2 with TRBJ1-1, with D tentatively TRBD1 (5 bases). Germline CDR1 and CDR2: WSHSY and SAAADI. CDR3 length equals 16 residues. Trimming took off 3 bases at V and 6 bases at J, with 20 bases between the two ends. The CDR3 DNA reads as TGCGCCAGCAGTGACATACCGGGACTAAAGAGGTCTGAAGCTTTCTTT. Protein: CASSDIPGLKRSEAFF.

This chain connects TRBV5-8 to TRBJ2-2, with 8 positions matching TRBD1. The CDR3 runs 16 residues. The germline CDR1 and CDR2 sequences are SGHTS and YDEGEE. V lost 6 bases, J lost 4 bases, and 11 bases stayed unmatched. The CDR3 DNA follows: TGTGCCAGCACCTCCAAGAGGACAGGGATCACCGGGGAGCTGTTTTTT. Its protein is CASTSKRTGITGELFF.

The count of this clone is one. This sequence joins TRBV10-2 and TRBJ1-2; 7 positions match TRBD1. Trimming cost V 7 bases and J 1 base; bases outside gene matches: 6. CDR3 size: 14 residues. Germline CDR1 is WSHSY and CDR2 is SAAADI. The CDR3 is CASTHRGFNYGYTF. The CDR3 DNA reads as TGCGCCAGCACCCACAGGGGTTTTAACTATGGCTACACCTTC.

The chain joins TRBV6-1 to TRBJ2-1; TRBD2 aligns across 12 bases. The germline gives CDR1 MNHNS, CDR2 SASEGT. The ends lost 1 base at V and 7 bases at J; junction bases unmatched: 8. The CDR3 runs 17 residues. CDR3 in amino acids: CASSEGSLAGGQNEQFF. CDR3 DNA sequence: TGTGCCAGCAGTGAAGGCTCGCTAGCGGGGGGGCAAAATGAGCAGTTCTTC.

This clone has a handful of counts. This chain connects TRBV2 to TRBJ2-2, with D perhaps TRBD1 (6 bases). Germline V gene data show CDR1 as SNHLY and CDR2 as FYNNEI. The V end lost 4 bases, the J end lost 1 base, and 10 bases lay between the germline ends. This CDR3 spans 15 amino acids. The CDR3 nucleotides read TGTGCCAGCAGTGTCTGGGGACAGAACACCGGGGAGCTGTTTTTT. It translates to CASSVWGQNTGELFF.

The CDR3 spells CASSQDYRAISGNTIYF. The CDR3 nucleotides read TGCGCCAGCAGCCAAGATTACAGGGCGATCTCTGGAAACACCATATATTTT. The V gene is TRBV4-1, the J gene TRBJ1-3, with D possibly TRBD1 on 6 matching bases. This CDR3 is 17 amino acids long. The V and J ends lost 0 bases and 0 bases respectively, with 12 bases between them. CDR1 MGHRA and CDR2 YSYEKL come from the germline V gene.

The chain combines TRBV9 with TRBJ1-3; unclear D gene. V dropped 1 base and J dropped 0 bases, with 5 bases sitting between them. The CDR3 sequence is 14 residues long. Germline V CDR1 and CDR2: SGDLS, YYNGEE. The CDR3 DNA sequence: TGTGCCAGCAGCGTATCCTCCTCTGGAAACACCATATATTTT. Protein: CASSVSSSGNTIYF.

As DNA, the CDR3 is TGTGCCAGCAGCCAAGAAAGGACTCAAATTAACAATGAGCAGTTCTTC. Translating gives CASSQERTQINNEQFF. V and J are TRBV3-1 (or the pseudogene TRBV3-2) and TRBJ2-1; the D gene is possibly TRBD2 (5 bases). Germline V gene data show CDR1 as LGHDT and CDR2 as YNNKEL (reference sequence). V dropped 0 bases and J dropped 5 bases, with 14 bases sitting between them. This CDR3 has 16 residues.

The CDR3 DNA reads as TGTGCCAGCTCACCGACTCGTCCCGGGGACAGGGGTCCCTCTAATCGCACAGATACGCAGTATTTT. Amino acid sequence: CASSPTRPGDRGPSNRTDTQYF. The chain employs TRBV18 and TRBJ2-3; 10 bases are shared with TRBD1. V shed 3 bases, J shed 1 base, and the junction held 22 bases outside the gene matches. Germline CDR1 is KGHSH and CDR2 is LQKENI. This CDR3 region has 22 residues.

This clone was seen only a few times. The chain links TRBV18 to TRBJ1-2; 8 bases agree with TRBD1. The CDR3 has 16 amino acids. Trimming at V came to 3 bases and at J to 7 bases, leaving 13 bases not matched to a gene. The germline V gene encodes CDR1 KGHSH and CDR2 LQKENI. CDR3 DNA: TGTGCCAGCTCACCCCTTCCTGGTCAGGGGGCCTCTGGCTACACCTTC. This gives the protein CASSPLPGQGASGYTF.

This clone was seen only once. The CDR3 sequence: CASSPRGRLSGDATEAFF. CDR3 nucleotide sequence: TGTGCCAGCAGCCCCAGGGGCCGATTATCAGGGGACGCCACTGAAGCTTTCTTT. V and J are TRBV5-4 and TRBJ1-1; weak D call: TRBD1 (6 bases). The V end was cut by 4 bases, the J end by 4 bases, with 26 bases between. Germline V gene data show CDR1 as SGHNT and CDR2 as YYREEE (reference sequence). This CDR3 has 18 amino acids.

The rearrangement uses TRBV9 and TRBJ1-2; D is unclear. Germline CDR1 is SGDLS and CDR2 is YYNGEE. This CDR3 comprises 16 residues. The V gene lost 4 bases and the J gene lost 4 bases, with 20 bases spanning the gap. Here the CDR3 reads CASSSSSSKSSYGYTF. The CDR3 DNA reads TGTGCCAGCAGCTCGAGTAGTAGTAAAAGTAGCTATGGCTACACCTTC.

This chain joins TRBV6-6 and TRBJ1-1; 7 bases are shared with TRBD1. Trimming removed 0 bases from V and 2 bases from J; junction bases left unmatched: 3. Germline CDR1 is MNHNY and CDR2 is SVGAGI (reference sequence). The CDR3 has 15 residues. The CDR3 is CASSYSRGPNTEAFF. Here the CDR3 DNA reads TGTGCCAGCAGTTACTCAAGGGGGCCAAACACTGAAGCTTTCTTT.

The CDR3 loop is CASSSRGPGDTEAFF. CDR3 nucleotide sequence: TGTGCCAGCAGTTCCAGGGGGCCGGGGGACACTGAAGCTTTCTTT. This chain uses TRBV6-2 or TRBV6-3 with TRBJ1-1; 8 nucleotides align to TRBD1. Germline CDR1 is MNHEY and CDR2 is SVGEGT. J was trimmed by 3 bases and V by 4 bases; bases with no gene match: 7. The CDR3 covers 15 residues.

The chain has TRBV6-6 and TRBJ2-5; 8 bases line up with TRBD1. Trimming cost V 5 bases and J 5 bases; bases outside gene matches: 16. Germline loops: CDR1 MNHNY, CDR2 SVGAGI (reference sequence). The CDR3 loop spans 17 amino acids. The CDR3 is CASSPSGTDYRGETQYF. Written as DNA, the CDR3 is TGTGCCAGCAGTCCCTCCGGGACAGACTACAGGGGGGAGACCCAGTACTTC.

The rearrangement links TRBV5-1 to TRBJ2-1; 8 positions match TRBD1. V shed 0 bases, J shed 7 bases, and the junction held 15 bases outside the gene matches. This CDR3 spans 18 amino acids. CDR1 and CDR2 from the germline V gene are SGHRS and YFSETQ. As DNA, the CDR3 is TGCGCCAGCAGCTTGGTGGTGGTAATGGACAGGGATCGGAATGAGCAGTTCTTC. Encoded protein: CASSLVVVMDRDRNEQFF.

The rearrangement uses TRBV19 and TRBJ1-2, with TRBD1 identical over 8 bases. Trimming took 10 bases from V and 1 from J; bases not matched to a gene: 14. The CDR3 runs 16 residues. The germline V gene has CDR1 LNHDA and CDR2 SQIVND (reference sequence). The CDR3 bases are TGTGCCACCAGGCGGGGAGACAGGGGAGGTAACTATGGCTACACCTTC. Protein sequence: CATRRGDRGGNYGYTF.

A few counts support this clone. CDR3 coding DNA: TGTGCCAGTAGTACTGCCGGGACAGTTAACTATGGCTACACCTTC. Its translation: CASSTAGTVNYGYTF. The rearrangement links TRBV19 to TRBJ1-2, with 7 nucleotides matching TRBD1. The CDR3 is 15 amino acids. Germline CDR1 and CDR2: LNHDA and SQIVND (reference sequence). With V trimmed by 4 bases and J by 1 base, 6 bases remained unmatched.

The rearrangement joins TRBV27 to TRBJ2-2; a weak D match, TRBD2 (7 bases). Between the trimmed V and J ends, which lost 0 bases and 3 bases, there was a span of 17 bases. Germline CDR1 and CDR2: MNHEY and SMNVEV (reference sequence). This CDR3 spans 18 amino acids. The CDR3 DNA sequence: TGTGCCAGCAGTTTATCGTTTAGGGGGGGCCGGCACACCGGGGAGCTGTTTTTT. Its protein is CASSLSFRGGRHTGELFF.

The chain employs TRBV6-5 and TRBJ2-7, with a tentative D call TRBD2 (7 bases). CDR3 length equals 15 residues. V dropped 11 bases and J dropped 2 bases, with 22 bases sitting between them. Germline CDR1 and CDR2: MNHEY and SVGAGI. The chain's CDR3 is CALQNPRGAAYEQYF. The CDR3, as DNA: TGTGCCCTGCAAAACCCACGGGGGGCGGCCTACGAGCAGTACTTC.

The gene calls are TRBV6-5 and TRBJ1-2; the D gene is possibly TRBD1 (5 bases). V shed 0 bases and J shed 13 bases, with 15 bases lying between them. CDR1 and CDR2 from the germline V gene are MNHEY and SVGAGI. The CDR3 runs 13 residues. CDR3 in amino acids: CASSYSTRGGCTF. CDR3 DNA: TGTGCCAGCAGTTACTCGACTAGGGGCGGTTGCACCTTC.

This chain links TRBV15 with TRBJ2-5, with D unclear. The CDR3 has 11 residues. The V gene lost 5 bases and the J gene lost 7 bases, with 8 bases spanning the gap. Germline values: CDR1 LNHNV, CDR2 YYDKDF (reference sequence). CDR3 nucleotide sequence: TGTGCCACCAGCGAGTCCGGGACCCAGTACTTC. Translating it yields CATSESGTQYF. The variable domain in full, with the rest retrieved from reference TRBV15 and TRBJ2-5, is DAMVIQNPRYQVTQFGKPVTLSCSQTLNHNVMYWYQQKSSQAPKLLFHYYDKDFNNEADTPDNFQSRRPNTSFCFLDIRSPGLGDTAMYLCATSESGTQYFGPGTRLLVL.

The gene calls are TRBV6-6 and TRBJ2-5; a weak D match, TRBD2 (6 bases). The V gene lost 2 bases and the J gene lost 4 bases, with 11 bases spanning the gap. This CDR3 spans 14 amino acids. The germline V gene encodes CDR1 MNHNY and CDR2 SVGAGI (reference sequence). CDR3 protein: CASSYLGGPETQYF. DNA for the CDR3: TGTGCCAGCAGTTACCTGGGGGGTCCAGAGACCCAGTACTTC.

This clone was seen more than once but under ten times. V usage is TRBV13 and J usage is TRBJ2-7, with a tentative D call TRBD1 (6 bases). Per the germline V gene, CDR1 is PRHDT and CDR2 is FYEKMQ (reference sequence). The CDR3 loop spans 14 amino acids. V was trimmed by 10 bases and J by 2 bases, leaving 18 bases between them. The DNA of the CDR3 is TGTGCCATCCGGGCCGGGACACCTACCTACGAGCAGTACTTC. The encoded protein is CAIRAGTPTYEQYF.

This clone was detected only a few times. The V call is TRBV20-1, the J call TRBJ2-1; no firm D call. Germline V gene sequence: CDR1 DFQATT, CDR2 SNEGSKA (reference sequence). This CDR3 has 11 residues. With 6 bases removed from V and 3 bases from J, the gap between germline ends came to 6 bases. CDR3 in DNA: TGCAGTGCCCACTTCTACAATGAGCAGTTCTTC. It translates to CSAHFYNEQFF.